The present T cell receptor (beta chain) was sequenced within a study of T-cell memory formation after mild COVID-19. The study's findings and limits: While clones contracting from day 15 to 85 were balanced between CD4 and CD8, later expanders leaned CD4+. Some responding clones appeared in pre-infection memory, suggesting cross-reactive memory joined.

This clonotype showed up just a few times. Its antigen is still unknown. TCRdb re-derived calls from the 5' RACE reads in MiXCR, one entry per CDR3 protein. The sample contains around 450,000 distinct CDR3 sequences, 20% of which appear only once. Germline V lookup: CDR1 SEHNR, CDR2 FQNEAQ (reference sequence). The CDR3 is 13 residues long. V lost 1 base to trimming and J lost 10 bases, with 12 bases between them. The sample comprised PBMCs or a T cell subset sorted from them (not recorded which). This clonotype was sampled from an adult woman who had mild COVID-19 (a few samples of this study predate the infection). Cell type and time point are not known. The rearrangement uses TRBV7-9 and TRBJ2-3; D call uncertain. In DNA form, the CDR3 reads TGTGCCAGCAGCTTAGAGGATGCTTCGTCGCAGTATTTT. Translated: CASSLEDASSQYF. Variable domain in full (rest from reference TRBV7-9 and TRBJ2-3): DTGVSQNPRHKITKRGQNVTFRCDPISEHNRLYWYRQTLGQGPEFLTYFQNEAQLEKSRLLSDRFSAERPKGSFSTLEIQRTEQGDSAMYLCASSLEDASSQYFGPGTRLTVL.